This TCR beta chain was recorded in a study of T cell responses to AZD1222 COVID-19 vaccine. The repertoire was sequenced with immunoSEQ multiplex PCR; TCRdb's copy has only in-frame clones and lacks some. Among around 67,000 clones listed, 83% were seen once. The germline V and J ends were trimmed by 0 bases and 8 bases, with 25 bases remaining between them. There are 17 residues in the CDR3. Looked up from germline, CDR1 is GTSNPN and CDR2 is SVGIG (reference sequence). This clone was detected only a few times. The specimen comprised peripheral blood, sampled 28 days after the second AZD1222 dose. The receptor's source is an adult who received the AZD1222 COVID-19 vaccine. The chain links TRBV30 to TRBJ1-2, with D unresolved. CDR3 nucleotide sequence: TGTGCCTGGAGTGTACTTCGGCCAGGCTTTCCCTTAGGCGGCTACACCTTC. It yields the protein CAWSVLRPGFPLGGYTF.